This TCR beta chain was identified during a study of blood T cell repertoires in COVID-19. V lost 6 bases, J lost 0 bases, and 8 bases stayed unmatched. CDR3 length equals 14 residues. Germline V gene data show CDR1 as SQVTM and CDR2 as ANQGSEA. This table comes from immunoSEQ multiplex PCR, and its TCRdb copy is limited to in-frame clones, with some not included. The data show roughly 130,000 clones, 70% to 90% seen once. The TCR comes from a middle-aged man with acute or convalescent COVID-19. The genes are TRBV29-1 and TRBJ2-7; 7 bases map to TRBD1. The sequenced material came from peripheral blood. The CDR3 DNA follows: TGCAGCGTCGCCTCCGGGACAGTCTCCTACGAGCAGTACTTC. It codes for CSVASGTVSYEQYF.